This TCR beta chain was retrieved from a study of shared clonotypes between healthy human individuals. The assay was immunoSEQ multiplex PCR, and TCRdb's table has in-frame clones only and misses some. This table has about 2 million clones, 85% to 95% appearing once. The CDR3 length is 13 residues. Germline assignment: CDR1 MDHEN and CDR2 SYDVKM. Trimming removed 10 bases at V and 1 base at J, with 14 bases between. Sequences were obtained from naive CD4+ T cells sorted from blood. Subset defined: CD45RA+ positively selected. The rearrangement uses TRBV28 and TRBJ2-7; no reliable D call. The receptor was derived from a man between 18 and 29 years old in good health. As DNA, the CDR3 is TGTGCCACCGCCGGCTCCCCATCCTACGAGCAGTACTTC. It encodes CATAGSPSYEQYF.